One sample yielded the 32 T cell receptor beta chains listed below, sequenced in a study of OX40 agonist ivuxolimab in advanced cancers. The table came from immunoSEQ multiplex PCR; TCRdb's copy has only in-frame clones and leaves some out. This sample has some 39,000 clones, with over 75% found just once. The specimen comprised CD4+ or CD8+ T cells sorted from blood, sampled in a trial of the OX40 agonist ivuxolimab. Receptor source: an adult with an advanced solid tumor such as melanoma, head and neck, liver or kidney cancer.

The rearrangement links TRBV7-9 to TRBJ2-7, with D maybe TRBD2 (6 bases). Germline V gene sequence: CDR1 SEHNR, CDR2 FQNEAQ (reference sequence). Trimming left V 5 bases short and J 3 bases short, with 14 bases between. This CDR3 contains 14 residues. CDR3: CASSQAGTVYEQYF. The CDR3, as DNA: TGTGCCAGCAGCCAAGCCGGGACTGTCTACGAGCAGTACTTC. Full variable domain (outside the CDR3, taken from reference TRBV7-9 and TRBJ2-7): DTGVSQNPRHKITKRGQNVTFRCDPISEHNRLYWYRQTLGQGPEFLTYFQNEAQLEKSRLLSDRFSAERPKGSFSTLEIQRTEQGDSAMYLCASSQAGTVYEQYFGPGTRLTVT.

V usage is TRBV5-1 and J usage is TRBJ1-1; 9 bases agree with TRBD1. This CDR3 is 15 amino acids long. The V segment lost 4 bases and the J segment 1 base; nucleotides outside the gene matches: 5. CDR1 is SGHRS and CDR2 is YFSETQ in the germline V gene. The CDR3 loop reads CASSEQTGGNTEAFF. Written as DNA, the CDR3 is TGCGCCAGCAGCGAACAGACAGGGGGGAACACTGAAGCTTTCTTT.

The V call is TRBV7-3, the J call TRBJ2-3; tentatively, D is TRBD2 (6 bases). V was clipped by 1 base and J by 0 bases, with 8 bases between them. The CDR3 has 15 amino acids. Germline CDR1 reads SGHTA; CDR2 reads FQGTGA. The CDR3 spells CASSLSGTSTDTQYF. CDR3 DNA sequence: TGTGCCAGCAGCTTAAGCGGGACTAGCACAGATACGCAGTATTTT.

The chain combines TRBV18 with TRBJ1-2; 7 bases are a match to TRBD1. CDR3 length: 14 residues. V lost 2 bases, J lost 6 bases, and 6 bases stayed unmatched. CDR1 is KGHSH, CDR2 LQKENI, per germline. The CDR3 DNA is TGTGCCAGCTCACCATGGGACAGCATCGATGGCTACACCTTC. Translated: CASSPWDSIDGYTF.

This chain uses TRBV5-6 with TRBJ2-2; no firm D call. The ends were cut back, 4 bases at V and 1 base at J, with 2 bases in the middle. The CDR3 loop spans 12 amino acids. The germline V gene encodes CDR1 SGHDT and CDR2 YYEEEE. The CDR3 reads CASSQNTGELFF. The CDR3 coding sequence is TGTGCCAGCAGCCAGAACACCGGGGAGCTGTTTTTT.

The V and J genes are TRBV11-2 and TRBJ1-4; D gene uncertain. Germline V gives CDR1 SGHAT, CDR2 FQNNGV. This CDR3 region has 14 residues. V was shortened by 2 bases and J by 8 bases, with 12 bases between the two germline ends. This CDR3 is CASSLMALAEKLFF. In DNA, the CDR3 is TGTGCCAGCAGCTTAATGGCGTTGGCGGAAAAACTGTTTTTT.

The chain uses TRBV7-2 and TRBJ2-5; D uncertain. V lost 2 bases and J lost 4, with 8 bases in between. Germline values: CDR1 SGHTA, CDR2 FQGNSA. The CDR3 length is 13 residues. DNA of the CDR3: TGTGCCAGCAGCTTAATTAGCTCAGAGACCCAGTACTTC. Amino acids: CASSLISSETQYF.

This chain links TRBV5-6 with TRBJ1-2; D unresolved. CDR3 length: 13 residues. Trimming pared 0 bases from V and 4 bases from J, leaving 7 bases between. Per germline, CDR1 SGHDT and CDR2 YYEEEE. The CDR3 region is CASSLAGFYGYTF. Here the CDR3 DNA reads TGTGCCAGCAGCTTGGCCGGGTTCTATGGCTACACCTTC.

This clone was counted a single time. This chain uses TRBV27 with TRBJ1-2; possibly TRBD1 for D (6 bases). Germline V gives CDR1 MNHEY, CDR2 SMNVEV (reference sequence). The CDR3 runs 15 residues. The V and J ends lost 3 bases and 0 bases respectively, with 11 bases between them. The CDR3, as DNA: TGTGCCAGCAGTTTCCAGGACAGCGCTAACTATGGCTACACCTTC. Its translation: CASSFQDSANYGYTF.

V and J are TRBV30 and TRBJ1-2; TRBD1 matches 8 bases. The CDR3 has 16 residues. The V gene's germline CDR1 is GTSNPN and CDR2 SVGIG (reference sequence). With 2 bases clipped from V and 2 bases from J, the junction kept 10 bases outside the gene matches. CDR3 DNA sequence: TGTGCCTGGAGTACCATAAACAGGGGGGGGAACTATGGCTACACCTTC. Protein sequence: CAWSTINRGGNYGYTF.

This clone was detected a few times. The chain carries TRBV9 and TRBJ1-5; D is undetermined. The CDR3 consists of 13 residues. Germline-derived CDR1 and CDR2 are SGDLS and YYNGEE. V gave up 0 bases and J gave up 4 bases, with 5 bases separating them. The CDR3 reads CASSVGANQPQHF. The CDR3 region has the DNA TGTGCCAGCAGCGTAGGGGCGAATCAGCCCCAGCATTTT.

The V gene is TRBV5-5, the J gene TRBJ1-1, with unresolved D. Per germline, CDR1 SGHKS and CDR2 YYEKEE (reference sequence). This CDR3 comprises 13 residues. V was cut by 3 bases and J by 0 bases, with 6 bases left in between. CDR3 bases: TGTGCCAGCAGCTCCAATGTGAACACTGAAGCTTTCTTT. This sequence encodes CASSSNVNTEAFF.

The CDR3 region has the DNA TGTGCCAGCAGCGTGGAATACAGAACCTCCTACAATGAGCAGTTCTTC. This translates into CASSVEYRTSYNEQFF. The genes are TRBV9 and TRBJ2-1, with unresolved D. The V end was cut by 2 bases, the J end by 0 bases, with 12 bases between. There are 16 residues in the CDR3. Germline V gene lookup returns CDR1 SGDLS and CDR2 YYNGEE.

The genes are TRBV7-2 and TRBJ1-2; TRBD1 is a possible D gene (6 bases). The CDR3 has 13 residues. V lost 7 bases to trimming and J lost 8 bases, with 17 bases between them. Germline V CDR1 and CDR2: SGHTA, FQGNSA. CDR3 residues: CASTVSGGEGYTF. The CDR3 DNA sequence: TGTGCCAGCACCGTCTCGGGGGGCGAGGGCTACACCTTC.

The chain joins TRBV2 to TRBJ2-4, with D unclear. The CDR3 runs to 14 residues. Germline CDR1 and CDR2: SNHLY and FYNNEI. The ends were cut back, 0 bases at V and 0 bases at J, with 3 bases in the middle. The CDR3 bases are TGTGCCAGCAGTGAAGCGGCAGCCAAAAACATTCAGTACTTC. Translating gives CASSEAAAKNIQYF.

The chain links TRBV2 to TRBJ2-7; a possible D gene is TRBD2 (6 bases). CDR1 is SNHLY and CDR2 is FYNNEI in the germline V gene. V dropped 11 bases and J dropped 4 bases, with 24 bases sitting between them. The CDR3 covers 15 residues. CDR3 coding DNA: TGTGCCTCCGAGACCCCCGGGACTGGGGATTACGAGCAGTACTTC. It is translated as CASETPGTGDYEQYF.

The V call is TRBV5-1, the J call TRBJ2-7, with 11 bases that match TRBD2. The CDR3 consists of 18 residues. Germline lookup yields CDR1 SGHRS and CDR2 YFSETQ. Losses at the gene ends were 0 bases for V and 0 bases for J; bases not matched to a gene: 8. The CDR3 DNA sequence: TGCGCCAGCAGCTTGGAGCCCCGAACTAGCGGGGGCTCCTACGAGCAGTACTTC. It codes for CASSLEPRTSGGSYEQYF.

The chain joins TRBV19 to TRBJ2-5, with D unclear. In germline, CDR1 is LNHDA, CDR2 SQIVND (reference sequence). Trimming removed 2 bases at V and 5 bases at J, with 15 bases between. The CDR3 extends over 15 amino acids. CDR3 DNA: TGTGCCAGTAGTATACTCCCTGCGAGTATGGAGACCCAGTACTTC. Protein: CASSILPASMETQYF.

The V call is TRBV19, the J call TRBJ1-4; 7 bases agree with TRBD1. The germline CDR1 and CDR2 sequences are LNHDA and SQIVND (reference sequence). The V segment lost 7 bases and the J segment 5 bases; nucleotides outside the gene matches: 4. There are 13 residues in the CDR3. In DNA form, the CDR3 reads TGTGCCAGTACGACAGGGTGGAATGAAAAACTGTTTTTT. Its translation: CASTTGWNEKLFF.

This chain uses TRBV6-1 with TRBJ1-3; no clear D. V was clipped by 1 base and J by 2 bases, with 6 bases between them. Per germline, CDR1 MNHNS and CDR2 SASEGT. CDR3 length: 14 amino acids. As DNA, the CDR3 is TGTGCCAGCAGTGAAGTGGGCCCTGGAAACACCATATATTTT. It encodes CASSEVGPGNTIYF.

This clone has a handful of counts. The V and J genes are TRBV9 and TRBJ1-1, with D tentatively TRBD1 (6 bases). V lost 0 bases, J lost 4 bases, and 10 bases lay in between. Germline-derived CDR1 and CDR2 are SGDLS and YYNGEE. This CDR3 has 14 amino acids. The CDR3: CASSVAGEGTEAFF. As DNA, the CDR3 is TGTGCCAGCAGCGTAGCAGGGGAGGGCACTGAAGCTTTCTTT.

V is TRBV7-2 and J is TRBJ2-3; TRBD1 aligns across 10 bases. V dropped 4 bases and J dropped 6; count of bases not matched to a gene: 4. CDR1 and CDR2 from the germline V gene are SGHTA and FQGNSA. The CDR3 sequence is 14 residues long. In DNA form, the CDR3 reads TGTGCCAGCAGCTCGACAGGGGGCGAGGATACGCAGTATTTT. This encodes CASSSTGGEDTQYF.

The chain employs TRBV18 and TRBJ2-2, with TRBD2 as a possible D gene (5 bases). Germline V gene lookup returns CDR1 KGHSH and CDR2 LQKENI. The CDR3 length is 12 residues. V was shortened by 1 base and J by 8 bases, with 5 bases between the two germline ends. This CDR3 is CASSPRLGELFF. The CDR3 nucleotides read TGTGCCAGCTCACCACGACTAGGGGAGCTGTTTTTT.

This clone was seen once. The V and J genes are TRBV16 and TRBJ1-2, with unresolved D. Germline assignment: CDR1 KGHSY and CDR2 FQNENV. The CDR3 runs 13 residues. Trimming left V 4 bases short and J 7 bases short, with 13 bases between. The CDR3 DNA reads TGTGCCAGCAGCCTGGCGGCTAAGGTTGGCTACACCTTC. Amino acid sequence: CASSLAAKVGYTF.

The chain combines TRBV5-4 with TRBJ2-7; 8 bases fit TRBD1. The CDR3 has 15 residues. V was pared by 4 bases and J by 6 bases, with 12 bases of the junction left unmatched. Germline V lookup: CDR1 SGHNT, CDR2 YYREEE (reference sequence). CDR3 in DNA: TGTGCCAGCAGCCTGAGGACAGGGTTTCGTTCCGAGCAGTACTTC. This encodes CASSLRTGFRSEQYF.

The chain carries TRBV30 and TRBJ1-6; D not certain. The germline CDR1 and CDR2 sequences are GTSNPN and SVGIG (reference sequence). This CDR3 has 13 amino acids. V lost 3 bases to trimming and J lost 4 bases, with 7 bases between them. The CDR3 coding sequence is TGTGCCTGGAGCGGGGTGTATAATTCACCCCTCCACTTT. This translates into CAWSGVYNSPLHF. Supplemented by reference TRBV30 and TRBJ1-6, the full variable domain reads SQTIHQWPATLVQPVGSPLSLECTVEGTSNPNLYWYRQAAGRGLQLLFYSVGIGQISSEVPQNLSASRPQDRQFILSSKKLLLSDSGFYLCAWSGVYNSPLHFGNGTRLTVT.

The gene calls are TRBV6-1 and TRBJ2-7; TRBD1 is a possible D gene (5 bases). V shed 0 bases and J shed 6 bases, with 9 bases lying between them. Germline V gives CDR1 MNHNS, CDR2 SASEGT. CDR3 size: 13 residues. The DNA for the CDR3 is TGTGCCAGCAGTGAAGCACAGGTTCTCGAGCAGTACGTC. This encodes CASSEAQVLEQYV.

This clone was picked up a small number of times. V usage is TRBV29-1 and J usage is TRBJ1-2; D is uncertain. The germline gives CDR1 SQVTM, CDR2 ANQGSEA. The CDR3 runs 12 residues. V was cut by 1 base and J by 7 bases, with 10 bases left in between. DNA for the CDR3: TGCAGCGTTGAAGGGAGCCAGGCTGGCTACACCTTC. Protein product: CSVEGSQAGYTF.

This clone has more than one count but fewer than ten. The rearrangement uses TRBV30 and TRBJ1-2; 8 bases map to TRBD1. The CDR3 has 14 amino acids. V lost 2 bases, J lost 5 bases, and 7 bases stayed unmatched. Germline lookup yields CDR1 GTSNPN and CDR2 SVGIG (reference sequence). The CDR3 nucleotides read TGTGCCTGGAGTCTAGGACAGGGTACTTATGGCTACACCTTC. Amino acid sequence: CAWSLGQGTYGYTF. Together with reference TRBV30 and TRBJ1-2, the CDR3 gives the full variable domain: SQTIHQWPATLVQPVGSPLSLECTVEGTSNPNLYWYRQAAGRGLQLLFYSVGIGQISSEVPQNLSASRPQDRQFILSSKKLLLSDSGFYLCAWSLGQGTYGYTFGSGTRLTVV.

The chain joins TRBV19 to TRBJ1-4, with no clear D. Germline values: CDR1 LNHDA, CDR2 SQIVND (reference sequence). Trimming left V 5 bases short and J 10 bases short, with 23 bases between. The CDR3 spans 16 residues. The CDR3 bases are TGTGCCAGTAGTGCCCAGACATCCGCGTATGGTGGAAAACTGTTTTTT. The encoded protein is CASSAQTSAYGGKLFF.

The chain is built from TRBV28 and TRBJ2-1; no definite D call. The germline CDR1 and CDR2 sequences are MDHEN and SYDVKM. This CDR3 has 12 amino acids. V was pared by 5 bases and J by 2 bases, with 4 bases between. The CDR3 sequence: CASSTAYNEQFF. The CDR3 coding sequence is TGTGCCAGCAGTACCGCCTACAATGAGCAGTTCTTC.

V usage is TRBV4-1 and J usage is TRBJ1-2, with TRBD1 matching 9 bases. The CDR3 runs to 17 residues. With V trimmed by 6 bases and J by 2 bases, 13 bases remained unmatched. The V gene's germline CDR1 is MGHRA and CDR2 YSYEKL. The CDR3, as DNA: TGCGCCAGCAGGTACAACGAGGGACAGGGCGGGAACTATGGCTACACCTTC. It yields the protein CASRYNEGQGGNYGYTF.